These T cell receptor beta chains were read from a single sample in a study of T cell changes during pregnancy in multiple sclerosis. Clones were sequenced by immunoSEQ multiplex PCR, and TCRdb holds only the in-frame ones, with some missing. The table includes around 63,000 clones, 90% to 95% detected once. The source was peripheral blood, collected after pregnancy. The receptor source for this set is a female donor in good health, enrolled as a control in a pregnancy study. Both conserved end residues are part of each CDR3. A D gene is named only where the DNA matches it firmly. The size entry is marked missing in some rows and otherwise reads once, few, many or a size class.

D gene: -
J gene: TRBJ1-2
V gene: TRBV21-1
clone size: -
CDR3 protein: CASSKGGGGVYGYTF
CDR3 DNA: TGTGCCAGCAGCAAGGGCGGGGGGGGAGTTTATGGCTACACCTTC

D gene: -
J gene: TRBJ1-3
V gene: TRBV11-2
clone size: -
CDR3 protein: CASSLGQIGNTIYF
CDR3 DNA: TGTGCCAGCAGCTTAGGGCAGATCGGAAACACCATATATTTT

D gene: -
J gene: TRBJ2-1
V gene: TRBV15
clone size: once
CDR3 protein: CATSRGGNSYNEQFF
CDR3 DNA: TGTGCCACCAGTAGGGGGGGAAACTCCTACAATGAGCAGTTCTTC

D gene: TRBD2
J gene: TRBJ2-3
V gene: TRBV6-4
clone size: -
CDR3 protein: CASSDGGGSTDTQYF
CDR3 DNA: TGTGCCAGCAGTGACGGGGGGGGGAGCACAGATACGCAGTATTTT

D gene: -
J gene: TRBJ1-2
V gene: TRBV30
clone size: -
CDR3 protein: CAWSVGTYGCTF
CDR3 DNA: TGTGCCTGGAGTGTAGGGACATATGGCTGCACCTTC

D gene: TRBD1
J gene: TRBJ1-5
V gene: TRBV30
clone size: -
CDR3 protein: CAWSAGGRAQHF
CDR3 DNA: TGTGCCTGGAGTGCAGGGGGAAGGGCCCAGCATTTT

D gene: -
J gene: TRBJ2-1
V gene: TRBV7-9
clone size: -
CDR3 protein: CASSYLSYNEQFF
CDR3 DNA: TGTGCCAGCAGCTACTTGTCCTACAATGAGCAGTTCTTC

D gene: -
J gene: TRBJ1-6
V gene: TRBV9
clone size: -
CDR3 protein: CASSVLDGVNSPLHF
CDR3 DNA: TGTGCCAGCAGCGTATTAGACGGAGTAAATTCACCCCTCCACTTT

D gene: -
J gene: TRBJ1-1
V gene: TRBV2
clone size: -
CDR3 protein: CAGSQGRQAFF
CDR3 DNA: TGTGCCGGAAGTCAGGGGCGGCAAGCTTTCTTT

D gene: -
J gene: TRBJ2-1
V gene: TRBV2
clone size: few
CDR3 protein: CASSEQGGSYNEQFF
CDR3 DNA: TGTGCCAGCAGTGAACAGGGAGGTTCCTACAATGAGCAGTTCTTC

D gene: -
J gene: TRBJ2-3
V gene: TRBV2
clone size: -
CDR3 protein: CASSDTGPPTDTQYF
CDR3 DNA: TGTGCCAGCAGTGACACTGGGCCCCCCACAGATACGCAGTATTTT

D gene: -
J gene: TRBJ1-5
V gene: TRBV9
clone size: -
CDR3 protein: CASSPLGGFNQPQHF
CDR3 DNA: TGTGCCAGCAGCCCCCTGGGAGGTTTCAATCAGCCCCAGCATTTT

D gene: TRBD2
J gene: TRBJ2-3
V gene: TRBV6-5
clone size: -
CDR3 protein: CASSPTAGSTDTQYF
CDR3 DNA: TGTGCCAGCAGCCCCACAGCGGGGAGCACAGATACGCAATATTTT

D gene: -
J gene: TRBJ1-2
V gene: TRBV11-2
clone size: -
CDR3 protein: CASSLVFGEGSYGYTF
CDR3 DNA: TGTGCCAGCAGCTTAGTTTTTGGGGAGGGAAGCTATGGCTACACCTTC

D gene: -
J gene: TRBJ1-1
V gene: TRBV5-8
clone size: -
CDR3 protein: CASSFSVDRPNTEAFF
CDR3 DNA: TGTGCCAGCAGCTTTTCGGTAGACAGGCCGAACACTGAAGCTTTCTTT

D gene: TRBD1
J gene: TRBJ1-6
V gene: TRBV5-5
clone size: -
CDR3 protein: CASSPWDSNSPLHF
CDR3 DNA: TGTGCCAGCAGCCCCTGGGACAGCAATTCACCCCTCCACTTT

D gene: -
J gene: TRBJ1-1
V gene: TRBV30
clone size: few
CDR3 protein: CAWGLPWAEAFF
CDR3 DNA: TGTGCCTGGGGACTCCCGTGGGCTGAAGCTTTCTTT

D gene: -
J gene: TRBJ2-1
V gene: TRBV6-4
clone size: -
CDR3 protein: CASSVEAGDHNEQFF
CDR3 DNA: TGTGCCAGCAGTGTCGAGGCAGGGGACCACAATGAGCAGTTCTTC

D gene: -
J gene: TRBJ2-5
V gene: TRBV7-9
clone size: -
CDR3 protein: CASSLAVTGQETQYF
CDR3 DNA: TGTGCCAGCAGCTTAGCGGTGACAGGTCAAGAGACCCAGTACTTC

D gene: -
J gene: TRBJ2-7
V gene: TRBV7-8
clone size: -
CDR3 protein: CASSYGTHRPYEQYF
CDR3 DNA: TGTGCCAGCAGCTACGGGACACATCGGCCCTACGAGCAGTACTTC

D gene: TRBD2
J gene: TRBJ2-3
V gene: TRBV18
clone size: -
CDR3 protein: CASSPLGRGVTFTDTQYF
CDR3 DNA: TGTGCCAGCTCACCCCTCGGGCGGGGGGTTACTTTCACAGATACGCAGTATTTT

D gene: TRBD2
J gene: TRBJ2-1
V gene: TRBV15
clone size: -
CDR3 protein: CATSRLAGDNEQFF
CDR3 DNA: TGTGCCACCAGCAGACTAGCGGGGGACAATGAGCAGTTCTTC

D gene: TRBD2
J gene: TRBJ2-1
V gene: TRBV7-8
clone size: -
CDR3 protein: CASSLGGGLYNEQFF
CDR3 DNA: TGTGCCAGCAGCTTAGGCGGGGGGCTATACAATGAGCAGTTCTTC

D gene: TRBD2
J gene: TRBJ2-7
V gene: TRBV28
clone size: -
CDR3 protein: CASSFPRGLAGSYEQYF
CDR3 DNA: TGTGCCAGCAGTTTCCCTAGGGGACTAGCGGGCTCCTACGAGCAGTACTTC

D gene: TRBD1
J gene: TRBJ2-3
V gene: TRBV7-3
clone size: -
CDR3 protein: CASSSPGQGGLDTQYF
CDR3 DNA: TGTGCCAGCAGCTCCCCGGGACAGGGGGGTTTAGATACGCAGTATTTT

D gene: TRBD2
J gene: TRBJ2-3
V gene: TRBV4-2
clone size: few
CDR3 protein: CASSQGLAGGPSTDTQYF
CDR3 DNA: TGTGCCAGCAGCCAAGGACTAGCGGGGGGGCCTAGCACAGATACGCAGTATTTT

D gene: TRBD2
J gene: TRBJ2-5
V gene: TRBV29-1
clone size: -
CDR3 protein: CSVESGGRKETQYF
CDR3 DNA: TGCAGCGTTGAGTCGGGGGGGCGCAAAGAGACCCAGTACTTC

D gene: -
J gene: TRBJ2-7
V gene: TRBV30
clone size: -
CDR3 protein: CAWSPGQSVEQYF
CDR3 DNA: TGTGCCTGGTCGCCGGGACAAAGTGTCGAGCAGTACTTC

D gene: TRBD1
J gene: TRBJ2-1
V gene: TRBV7-2
clone size: -
CDR3 protein: CASSFQGAAGEQFF
CDR3 DNA: TGTGCCAGCAGCTTCCAGGGGGCAGCTGGTGAGCAGTTCTTC

D gene: -
J gene: TRBJ1-2
V gene: TRBV9
clone size: -
CDR3 protein: CASSGAVGTYGYTF
CDR3 DNA: TGTGCCAGCAGCGGGGCAGTAGGTACCTATGGCTACACCTTC

D gene: -
J gene: TRBJ1-3
V gene: TRBV5-1
clone size: -
CDR3 protein: CASSEGLRSYTIYF
CDR3 DNA: TGCGCCAGCAGCGAGGGTCTCCGGAGCTACACCATATATTTT

D gene: TRBD1
J gene: TRBJ1-1
V gene: TRBV19
clone size: -
CDR3 protein: CASEPGGDRVHTEAFF
CDR3 DNA: TGTGCCAGCGAACCTGGGGGAGACAGGGTGCACACTGAAGCTTTCTTT

D gene: TRBD1
J gene: TRBJ1-2
V gene: TRBV5-4
clone size: -
CDR3 protein: CASSLEMKGQGPIEGYGYTF
CDR3 DNA: TGTGCCAGCAGCTTGGAAATGAAGGGACAGGGGCCCATAGAAGGCTATGGCTACACCTTC

D gene: TRBD2
J gene: TRBJ2-1
V gene: TRBV5-8
clone size: -
CDR3 protein: CASSFLAGAFNEQFF
CDR3 DNA: TGTGCCAGCAGCTTCTTAGCGGGGGCCTTCAATGAGCAGTTCTTC

D gene: TRBD1
J gene: TRBJ1-4
V gene: TRBV27
clone size: -
CDR3 protein: CASSQGQVNEKLFF
CDR3 DNA: TGTGCCAGCAGTCAAGGACAGGTCAATGAAAAACTGTTTTTT

D gene: -
J gene: TRBJ2-5
V gene: TRBV18
clone size: once
CDR3 protein: CASSPRGGQETQYF
CDR3 DNA: TGTGCCAGCTCACCAAGGGGGGGGCAAGAGACCCAGTACTTC

D gene: -
J gene: TRBJ2-2
V gene: TRBV7-3
clone size: -
CDR3 protein: CASSQQGPDTGELFF
CDR3 DNA: TGTGCCAGCAGCCAACAGGGCCCGGACACCGGGGAGCTGTTTTTT

D gene: -
J gene: TRBJ1-1
V gene: TRBV5-1
clone size: -
CDR3 protein: CASSFTAGHTEAFF
CDR3 DNA: TGCGCCAGCAGCTTCACAGCTGGCCACACTGAAGCTTTCTTT

D gene: TRBD1
J gene: TRBJ1-2
V gene: TRBV18
clone size: once
CDR3 protein: CASSPEDRPIYGYTF
CDR3 DNA: TGTGCCAGCTCACCGGAGGACAGGCCTATCTATGGCTACACCTTC

D gene: -
J gene: TRBJ1-5
V gene: TRBV2
clone size: few
CDR3 protein: CASSDGVGVQHF
CDR3 DNA: TGTGCCAGCAGTGACGGGGTCGGAGTACAGCATTTT

D gene: -
J gene: TRBJ2-4
V gene: TRBV7-8
clone size: once
CDR3 protein: CASSLTQGLSDIQYF
CDR3 DNA: TGTGCCAGCAGCTTAACACAGGGCCTATCGGACATTCAGTACTTC

D gene: -
J gene: TRBJ1-1
V gene: TRBV5-4
clone size: once
CDR3 protein: CASSLAVNTEAFF
CDR3 DNA: TGTGCCAGCAGCTTGGCAGTGAACACTGAAGCTTTCTTT

D gene: -
J gene: TRBJ2-3
V gene: TRBV15
clone size: -
CDR3 protein: CATSGRTPQGTDTQYF
CDR3 DNA: TGTGCCACCAGCGGTCGAACGCCTCAGGGGACAGATACGCAGTATTTT

D gene: TRBD1
J gene: TRBJ2-6
V gene: TRBV10-3
clone size: once
CDR3 protein: CAISAAPGQGSSGANVLTF
CDR3 DNA: TGTGCCATCAGTGCGGCCCCGGGACAGGGGTCCTCTGGGGCCAACGTCCTGACTTTC

D gene: -
J gene: TRBJ2-5
V gene: TRBV27
clone size: -
CDR3 protein: CASSFIGGQETQYF
CDR3 DNA: TGTGCCAGCAGTTTCATCGGGGGCCAAGAGACCCAGTACTTC

D gene: TRBD1
J gene: TRBJ1-2
V gene: TRBV5-4
clone size: -
CDR3 protein: CASSPPGTGTNYGYTF
CDR3 DNA: TGTGCCAGCAGTCCGCCCGGGACAGGGACTAACTATGGCTACACCTTC

D gene: TRBD1
J gene: TRBJ1-3
V gene: TRBV7-9
clone size: -
CDR3 protein: CASSTGDRPGNTIYF
CDR3 DNA: TGTGCCAGCAGTACCGGGGACAGGCCGGGAAACACCATATATTTT

D gene: -
J gene: TRBJ1-1
V gene: TRBV7-2
clone size: -
CDR3 protein: CASSRQSWNTEAFF
CDR3 DNA: TGTGCCAGCTCTAGACAGTCTTGGAACACTGAAGCTTTCTTT

D gene: TRBD2
J gene: TRBJ2-1
V gene: TRBV9
clone size: -
CDR3 protein: CASSAGTRVHEQFF
CDR3 DNA: TGTGCCAGCAGCGCTGGGACTAGAGTCCATGAGCAGTTCTTC